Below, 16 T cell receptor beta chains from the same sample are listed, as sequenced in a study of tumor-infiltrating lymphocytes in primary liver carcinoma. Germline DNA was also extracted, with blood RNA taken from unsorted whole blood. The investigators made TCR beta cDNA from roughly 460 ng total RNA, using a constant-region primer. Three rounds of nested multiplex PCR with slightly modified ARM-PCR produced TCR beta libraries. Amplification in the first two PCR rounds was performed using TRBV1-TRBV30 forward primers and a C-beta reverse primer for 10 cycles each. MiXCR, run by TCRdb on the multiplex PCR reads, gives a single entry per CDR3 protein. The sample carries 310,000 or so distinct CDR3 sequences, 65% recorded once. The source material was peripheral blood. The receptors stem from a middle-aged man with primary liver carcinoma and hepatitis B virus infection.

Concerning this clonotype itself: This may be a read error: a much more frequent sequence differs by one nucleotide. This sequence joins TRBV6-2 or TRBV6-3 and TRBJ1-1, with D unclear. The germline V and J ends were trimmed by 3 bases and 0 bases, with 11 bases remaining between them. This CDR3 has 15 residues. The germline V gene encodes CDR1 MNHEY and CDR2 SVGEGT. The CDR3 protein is CASSYGADLNTEAFF. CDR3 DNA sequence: TGTGCCAGCAGTTATGGTGCGGACTTGAACACTGAAGCTTTCTTT.

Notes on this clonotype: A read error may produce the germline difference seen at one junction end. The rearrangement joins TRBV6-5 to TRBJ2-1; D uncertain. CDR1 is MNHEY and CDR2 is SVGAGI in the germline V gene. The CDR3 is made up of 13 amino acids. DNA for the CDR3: TGTGCCGGCAGTGGGCTTGCCTACAATGGGCAGTTCTTC. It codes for CAGSGLAYNGQFF.

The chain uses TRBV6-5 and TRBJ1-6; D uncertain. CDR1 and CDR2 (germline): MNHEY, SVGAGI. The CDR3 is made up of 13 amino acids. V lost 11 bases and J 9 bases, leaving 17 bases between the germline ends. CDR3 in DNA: TGTGCCGTCCGGCGGGGAGGGATTTCACCCCTCCACTTT. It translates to CAVRRGGISPLHF.

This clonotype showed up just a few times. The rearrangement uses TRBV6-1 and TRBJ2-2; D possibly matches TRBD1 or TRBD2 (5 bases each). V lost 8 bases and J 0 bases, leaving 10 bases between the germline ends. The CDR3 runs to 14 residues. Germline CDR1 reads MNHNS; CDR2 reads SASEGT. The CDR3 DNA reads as TGTGCCAGCCCCGGGACGGCGAACACCGGGGAGCTGTTTTTT. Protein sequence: CASPGTANTGELFF.

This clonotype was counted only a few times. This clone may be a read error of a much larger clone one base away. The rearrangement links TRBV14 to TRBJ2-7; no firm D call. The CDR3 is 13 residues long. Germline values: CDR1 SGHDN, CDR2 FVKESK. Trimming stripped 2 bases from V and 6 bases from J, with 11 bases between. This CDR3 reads CASSQSEWGEQYF. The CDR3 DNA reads TGTGCCAGCAGCCAATCTGAGTGGGGCGAGCAGTACTTC.

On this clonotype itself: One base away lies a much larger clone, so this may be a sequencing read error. The CDR3 DNA sequence: TGCAGCGTAGAGATATCGAGAAACTATGGCTACACCTTC. The encoded protein is CSVEISRNYGYTF. V gene TRBV29-1 combines with J gene TRBJ1-2; no definite D call. This CDR3 comprises 13 residues. The V and J ends lost 6 bases and 2 bases respectively, with 13 bases between them. Per the germline V gene, CDR1 is SQVTM and CDR2 is ANQGSEA.

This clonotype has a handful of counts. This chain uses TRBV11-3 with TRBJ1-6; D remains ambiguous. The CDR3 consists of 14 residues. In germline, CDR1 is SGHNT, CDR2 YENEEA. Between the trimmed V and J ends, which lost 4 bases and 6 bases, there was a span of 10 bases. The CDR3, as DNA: TGTGCCAGCAGCTACGCGGCGGCTAATTCACCCCTCCACTTT. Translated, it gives CASSYAAANSPLHF.

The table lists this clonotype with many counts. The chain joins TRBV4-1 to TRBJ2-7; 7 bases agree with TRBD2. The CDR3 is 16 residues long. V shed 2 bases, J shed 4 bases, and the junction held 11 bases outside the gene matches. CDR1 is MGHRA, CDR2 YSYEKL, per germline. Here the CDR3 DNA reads TGCGCCAGCAGCCAATCCCTAGCGGAGCCACTTTACGAGCAGTACTTC. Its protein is CASSQSLAEPLYEQYF.

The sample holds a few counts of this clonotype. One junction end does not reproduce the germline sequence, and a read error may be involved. The CDR3 sequence: CTISGGLAGTPTDTQYF. In nucleotides, the CDR3 is TGTACCATCAGTGGGGGACTAGCGGGAACTCCGACAGATACGCAGTATTTT. This chain joins TRBV10-3 and TRBJ2-3; 13 bases line up with TRBD2. CDR1 ENHRY and CDR2 SYGVKD come from the germline V gene. The CDR3 covers 17 residues.

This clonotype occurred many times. CDR3 nucleotide sequence: TGCGCCAGCAGCCACCCGGGGTCGTCGTACGAGCAGTACTTC. Its protein product is CASSHPGSSYEQYF. The V call is TRBV4-1, the J call TRBJ2-7; TRBD2 might be the D (5 bases). Trimming removed 3 bases from V and 4 bases from J, with 13 bases in between. The germline gives CDR1 MGHRA, CDR2 YSYEKL. CDR3 length: 14 residues.

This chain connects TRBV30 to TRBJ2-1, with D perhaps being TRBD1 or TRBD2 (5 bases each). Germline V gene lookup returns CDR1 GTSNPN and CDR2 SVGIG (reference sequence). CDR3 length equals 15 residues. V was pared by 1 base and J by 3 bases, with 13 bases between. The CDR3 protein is CAWSAVGPYYNEQFF. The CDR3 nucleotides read TGTGCCTGGAGTGCGGTGGGACCTTACTACAATGAGCAGTTCTTC.

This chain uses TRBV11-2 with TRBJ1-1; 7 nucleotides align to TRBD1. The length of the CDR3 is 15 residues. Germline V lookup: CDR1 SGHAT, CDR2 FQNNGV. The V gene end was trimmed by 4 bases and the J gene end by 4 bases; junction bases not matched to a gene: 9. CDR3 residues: CASSYLTGSSTEAFF. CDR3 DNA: TGTGCCAGCAGCTACCTGACAGGGAGTAGCACTGAAGCTTTCTTT.

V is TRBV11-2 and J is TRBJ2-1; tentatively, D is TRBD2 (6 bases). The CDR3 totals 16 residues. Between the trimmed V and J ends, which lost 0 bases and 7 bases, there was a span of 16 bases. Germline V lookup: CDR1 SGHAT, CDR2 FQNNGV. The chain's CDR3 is CASSLEWASGRNEQFF. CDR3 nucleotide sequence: TGTGCCAGCAGCTTAGAATGGGCTAGTGGGAGGAATGAGCAGTTCTTC.

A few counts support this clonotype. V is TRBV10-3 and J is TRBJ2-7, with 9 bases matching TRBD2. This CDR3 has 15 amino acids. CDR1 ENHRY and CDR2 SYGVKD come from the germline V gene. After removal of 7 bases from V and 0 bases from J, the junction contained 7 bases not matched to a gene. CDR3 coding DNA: TGTGCCATCAATGTCAGGACTAGCGACTCCTACGAGCAGTACTTC. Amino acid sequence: CAINVRTSDSYEQYF.

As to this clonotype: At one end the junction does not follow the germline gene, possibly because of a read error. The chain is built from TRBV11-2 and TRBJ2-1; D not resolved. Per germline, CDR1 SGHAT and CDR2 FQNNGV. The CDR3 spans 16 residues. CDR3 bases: TGTGCCAGCAGCTTAGCCAGACGGAGCCTCTACAGTGAGCAGCTCTTC. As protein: CASSLARRSLYSEQLF.

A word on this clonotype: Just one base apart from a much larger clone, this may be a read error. The CDR3 loop is CAISRESTYTQYF. CDR3 bases: TGTGCCATCAGCAGAGAGAGCACATATACGCAGTATTTT. This rearrangement joins TRBV10-3 to TRBJ2-3; D is undetermined. The CDR3 loop spans 13 amino acids. Germline CDR1 and CDR2: ENHRY and SYGVKD.